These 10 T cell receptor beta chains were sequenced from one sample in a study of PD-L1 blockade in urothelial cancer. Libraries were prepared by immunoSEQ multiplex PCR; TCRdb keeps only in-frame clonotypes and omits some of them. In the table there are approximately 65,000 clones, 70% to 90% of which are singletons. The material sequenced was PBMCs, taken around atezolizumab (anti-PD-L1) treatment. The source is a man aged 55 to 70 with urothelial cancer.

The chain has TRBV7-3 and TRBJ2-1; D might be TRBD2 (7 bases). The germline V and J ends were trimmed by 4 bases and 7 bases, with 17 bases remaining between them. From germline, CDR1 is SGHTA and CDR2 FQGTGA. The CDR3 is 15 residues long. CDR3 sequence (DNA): TGTGCCAGCAGCTATGGGGGGGCCCCTTGGAATGAGCAGTTCTTC. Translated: CASSYGGAPWNEQFF.

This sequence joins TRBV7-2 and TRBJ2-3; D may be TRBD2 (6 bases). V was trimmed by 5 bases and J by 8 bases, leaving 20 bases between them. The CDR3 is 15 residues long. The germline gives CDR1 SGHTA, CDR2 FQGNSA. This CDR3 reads CASSPAAGRVGTQYF. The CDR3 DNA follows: TGTGCCAGCAGCCCTGCGGCGGGGCGGGTTGGTACGCAGTATTTT. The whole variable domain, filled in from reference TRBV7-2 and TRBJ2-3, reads GAGVSQSPSNKVTEKGKDVELRCDPISGHTALYWYRQSLGQGLEFLIYFQGNSAPDKSGLPSDRFSAERTGGSVSTLTIQRTQQEDSAVYLCASSPAAGRVGTQYFGPGTRLTVL.

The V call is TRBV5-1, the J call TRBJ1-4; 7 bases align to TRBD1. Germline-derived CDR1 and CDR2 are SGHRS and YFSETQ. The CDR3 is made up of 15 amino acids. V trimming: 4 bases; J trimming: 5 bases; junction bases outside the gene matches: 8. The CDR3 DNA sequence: TGCGCCAGCAGCACCAGACAGGGATTGAATGAAAAACTGTTTTTT. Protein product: CASSTRQGLNEKLFF.

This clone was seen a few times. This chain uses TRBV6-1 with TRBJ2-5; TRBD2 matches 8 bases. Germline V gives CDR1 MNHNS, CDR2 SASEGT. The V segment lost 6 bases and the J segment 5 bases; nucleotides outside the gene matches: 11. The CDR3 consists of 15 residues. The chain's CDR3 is CASRPGGAGSETQYF. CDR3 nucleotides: TGTGCCAGCAGACCCGGGGGGGCGGGAAGCGAGACCCAGTACTTC.

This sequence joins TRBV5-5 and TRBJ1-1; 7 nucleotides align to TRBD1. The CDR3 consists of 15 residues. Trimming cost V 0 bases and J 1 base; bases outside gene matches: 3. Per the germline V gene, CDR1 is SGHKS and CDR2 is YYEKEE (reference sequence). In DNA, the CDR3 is TGTGCCAGCAGCTTGGGGACAGGACCGAACACTGAAGCTTTCTTT. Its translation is CASSLGTGPNTEAFF.

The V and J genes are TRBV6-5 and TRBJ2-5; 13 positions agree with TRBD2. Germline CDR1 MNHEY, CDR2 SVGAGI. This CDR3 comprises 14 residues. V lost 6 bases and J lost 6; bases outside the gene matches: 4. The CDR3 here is CASSPGLAGKTQYF. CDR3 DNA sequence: TGTGCCAGCAGCCCGGGACTAGCGGGAAAGACCCAGTACTTC.

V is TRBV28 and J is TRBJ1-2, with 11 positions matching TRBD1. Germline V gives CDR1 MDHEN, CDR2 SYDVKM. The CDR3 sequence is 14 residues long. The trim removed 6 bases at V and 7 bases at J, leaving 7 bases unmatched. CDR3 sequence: CASSIPGQGVGYTF. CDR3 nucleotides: TGTGCCAGCAGCATCCCGGGACAGGGGGTTGGCTACACCTTC.

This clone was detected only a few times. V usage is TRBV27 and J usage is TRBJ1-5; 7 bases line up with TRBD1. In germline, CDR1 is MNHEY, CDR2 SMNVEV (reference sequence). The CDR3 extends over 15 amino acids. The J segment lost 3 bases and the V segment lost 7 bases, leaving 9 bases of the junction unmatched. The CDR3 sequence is CASTKGANTNQPQHF. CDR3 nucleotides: TGTGCCAGCACCAAGGGGGCCAATACCAATCAGCCCCAGCATTTT.

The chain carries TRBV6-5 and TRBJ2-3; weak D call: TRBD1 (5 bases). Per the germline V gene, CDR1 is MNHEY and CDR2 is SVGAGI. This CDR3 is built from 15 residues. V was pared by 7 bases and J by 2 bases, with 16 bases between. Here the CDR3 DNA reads TGTGCCAGCAAAAAAATCCAGGGTTACACAGATACGCAGTATTTT. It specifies CASKKIQGYTDTQYF.

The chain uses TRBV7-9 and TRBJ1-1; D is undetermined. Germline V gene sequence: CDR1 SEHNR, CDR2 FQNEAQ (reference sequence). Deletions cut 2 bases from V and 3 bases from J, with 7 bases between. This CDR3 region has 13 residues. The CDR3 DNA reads TGTGCCAGCAGCTTAAACGGTGACACTGAAGCTTTCTTT. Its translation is CASSLNGDTEAFF.